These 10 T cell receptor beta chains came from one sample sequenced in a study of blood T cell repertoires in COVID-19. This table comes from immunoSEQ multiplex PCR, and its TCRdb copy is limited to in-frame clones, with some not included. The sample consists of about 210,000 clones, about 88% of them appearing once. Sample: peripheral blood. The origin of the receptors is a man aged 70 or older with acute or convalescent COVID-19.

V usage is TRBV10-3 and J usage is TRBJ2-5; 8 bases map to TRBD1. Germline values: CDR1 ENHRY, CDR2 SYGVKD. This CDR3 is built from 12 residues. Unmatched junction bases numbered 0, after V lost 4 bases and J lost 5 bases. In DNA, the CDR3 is TGTGCCATCAGTGGGGACAGGGAGACCCAGTACTTC. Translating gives CAISGDRETQYF.

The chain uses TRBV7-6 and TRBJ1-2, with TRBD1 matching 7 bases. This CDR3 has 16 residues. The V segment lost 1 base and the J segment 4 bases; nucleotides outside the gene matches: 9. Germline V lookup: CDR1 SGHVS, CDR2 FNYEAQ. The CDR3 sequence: CASSLGGGRGIYGYTF. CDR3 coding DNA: TGTGCCAGCAGCTTAGGAGGGGGCAGGGGAATCTATGGCTACACCTTC. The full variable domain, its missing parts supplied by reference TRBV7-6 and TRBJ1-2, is GAGVSQSPRYKVTKRGQDVALRCDPISGHVSLYWYRQALGQGPEFLTYFNYEAQQDKSGLPNDRFSAERPEGSISTLTIQRTEQRDSAMYRCASSLGGGRGIYGYTFGSGTRLTVV.

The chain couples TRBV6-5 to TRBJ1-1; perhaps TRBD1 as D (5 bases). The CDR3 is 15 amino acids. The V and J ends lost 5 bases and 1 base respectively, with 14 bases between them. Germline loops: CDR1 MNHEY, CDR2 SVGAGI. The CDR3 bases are TGTGCCAGCAGTCTCGGGCCTGGACAGAACACTGAAGCTTTCTTT. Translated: CASSLGPGQNTEAFF.

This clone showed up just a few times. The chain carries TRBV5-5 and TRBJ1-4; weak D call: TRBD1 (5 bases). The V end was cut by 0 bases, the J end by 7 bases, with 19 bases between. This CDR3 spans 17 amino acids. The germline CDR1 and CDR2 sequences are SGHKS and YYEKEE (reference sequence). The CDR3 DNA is TGTGCCAGCAGCTTGGCCCTTTTGGGGGGTAATCGTGAAAAACTGTTTTTT. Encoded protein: CASSLALLGGNREKLFF.

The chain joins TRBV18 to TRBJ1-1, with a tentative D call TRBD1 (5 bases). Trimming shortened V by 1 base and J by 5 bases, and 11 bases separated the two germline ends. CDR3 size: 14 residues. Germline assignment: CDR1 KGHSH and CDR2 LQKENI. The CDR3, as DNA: TGTGCCAGCTCACCACGCAGGGAAGTGACTGAAGCTTTCTTT. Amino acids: CASSPRREVTEAFF. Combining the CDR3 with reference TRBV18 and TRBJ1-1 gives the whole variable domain NAGVMQNPRHLVRRRGQEARLRCSPMKGHSHVYWYRQLPEEGLKFMVYLQKENIIDESGMPKERFSAEFPKEGPSILRIQQVVRGDSAAYFCASSPRREVTEAFFGQGTRLTVV.

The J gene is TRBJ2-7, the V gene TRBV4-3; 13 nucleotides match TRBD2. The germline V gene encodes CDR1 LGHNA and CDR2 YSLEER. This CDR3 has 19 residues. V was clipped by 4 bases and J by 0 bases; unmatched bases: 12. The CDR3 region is CASSLRLAGGSTLSYEQYF. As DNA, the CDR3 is TGCGCCAGCAGCCTTCGACTAGCGGGAGGTTCTACCCTCTCCTACGAGCAGTACTTC.

The CDR3 region is CASSRNSLRGETQYF. The CDR3 DNA sequence: TGTGCCAGCTCACGCAACTCGCTTAGAGGGGAGACCCAGTACTTC. The chain recombines TRBV18 with TRBJ2-5; D is perhaps TRBD2 (5 bases). Germline-derived CDR1 and CDR2 are KGHSH and LQKENI. The CDR3 has 15 residues. Trimming took off 4 bases at V and 5 bases at J, with 17 bases between the two ends. The full variable domain, its missing parts supplied by reference TRBV18 and TRBJ2-5, is NAGVMQNPRHLVRRRGQEARLRCSPMKGHSHVYWYRQLPEEGLKFMVYLQKENIIDESGMPKERFSAEFPKEGPSILRIQQVVRGDSAAYFCASSRNSLRGETQYFGPGTRLLVL.

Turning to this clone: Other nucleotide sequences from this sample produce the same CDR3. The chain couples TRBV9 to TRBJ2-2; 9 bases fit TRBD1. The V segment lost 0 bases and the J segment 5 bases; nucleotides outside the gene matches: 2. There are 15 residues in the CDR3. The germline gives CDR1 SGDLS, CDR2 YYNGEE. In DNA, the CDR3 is TGTGCCAGCAGCGTAGGACAGGGGGGGACCGGGGAGCTGTTTTTT. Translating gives CASSVGQGGTGELFF. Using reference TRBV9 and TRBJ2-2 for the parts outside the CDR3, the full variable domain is DSGVTQTPKHLITATGQRVTLRCSPRSGDLSVYWYQQSLDQGLQFLIQYYNGEERAKGNILERFSAQQFPDLHSELNLSSLELGDSALYFCASSVGQGGTGELFFGEGSRLTVL.

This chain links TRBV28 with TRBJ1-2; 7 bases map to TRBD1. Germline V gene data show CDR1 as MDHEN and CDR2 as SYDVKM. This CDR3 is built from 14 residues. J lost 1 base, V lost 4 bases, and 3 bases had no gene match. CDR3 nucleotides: TGTGCCAGCAGTTCAGGGGGTAGTAACTATGGCTACACCTTC. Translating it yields CASSSGGSNYGYTF.

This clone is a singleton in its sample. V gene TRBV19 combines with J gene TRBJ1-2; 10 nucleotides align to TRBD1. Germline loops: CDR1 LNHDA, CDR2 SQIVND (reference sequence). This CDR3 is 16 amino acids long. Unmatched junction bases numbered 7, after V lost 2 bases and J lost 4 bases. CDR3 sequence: CASSILIGTGAYGYTF. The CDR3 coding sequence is TGTGCCAGTAGTATACTAATTGGGACAGGGGCCTATGGCTACACCTTC.